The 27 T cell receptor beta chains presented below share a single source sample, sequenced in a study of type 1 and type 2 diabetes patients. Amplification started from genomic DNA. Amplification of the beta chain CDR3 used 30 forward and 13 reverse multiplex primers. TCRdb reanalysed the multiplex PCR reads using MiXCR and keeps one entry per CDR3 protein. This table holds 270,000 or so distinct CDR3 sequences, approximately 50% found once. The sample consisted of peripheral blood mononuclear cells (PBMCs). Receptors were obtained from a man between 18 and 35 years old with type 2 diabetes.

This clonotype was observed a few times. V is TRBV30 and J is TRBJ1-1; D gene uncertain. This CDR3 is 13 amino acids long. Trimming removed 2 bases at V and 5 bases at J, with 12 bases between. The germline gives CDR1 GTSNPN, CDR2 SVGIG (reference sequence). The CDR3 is CAWSILRSTEAFF. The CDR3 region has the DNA TGTGCCTGGAGTATTCTGAGGTCGACTGAAGCTTTCTTT.

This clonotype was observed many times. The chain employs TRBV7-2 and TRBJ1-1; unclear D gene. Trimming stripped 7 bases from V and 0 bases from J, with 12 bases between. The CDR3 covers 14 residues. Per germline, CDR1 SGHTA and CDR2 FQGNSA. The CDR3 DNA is TGTGCCAGCACAAAGGGAGGGATGAACACTGAAGCTTTCTTT. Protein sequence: CASTKGGMNTEAFF.

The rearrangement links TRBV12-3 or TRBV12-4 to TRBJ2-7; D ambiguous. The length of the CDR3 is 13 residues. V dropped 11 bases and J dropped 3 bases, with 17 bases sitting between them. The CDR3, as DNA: TGTGCCCCGCCCCAGCAGAGGAACTACGAGCAGTACTTC. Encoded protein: CAPPQQRNYEQYF.

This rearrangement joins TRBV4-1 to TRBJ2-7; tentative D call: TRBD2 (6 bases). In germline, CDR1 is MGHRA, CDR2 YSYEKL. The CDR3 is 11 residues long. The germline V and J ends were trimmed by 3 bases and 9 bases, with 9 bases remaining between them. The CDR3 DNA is TGCGCCAGCAGCCACGGGGGAGTGCAGTACTTC. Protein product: CASSHGGVQYF.

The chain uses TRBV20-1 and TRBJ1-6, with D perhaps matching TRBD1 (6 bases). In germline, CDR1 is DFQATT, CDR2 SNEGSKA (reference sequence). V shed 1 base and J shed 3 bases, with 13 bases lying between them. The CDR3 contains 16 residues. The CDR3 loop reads CSARAPGDNYNSPLHF. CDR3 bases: TGCAGTGCTAGAGCGCCCGGGGACAACTATAATTCACCCCTCCACTTT.

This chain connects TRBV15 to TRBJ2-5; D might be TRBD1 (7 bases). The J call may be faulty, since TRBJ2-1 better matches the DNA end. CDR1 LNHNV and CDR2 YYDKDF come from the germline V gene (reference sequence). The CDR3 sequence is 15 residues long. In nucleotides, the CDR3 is TGTGCCACCAGCGGGGGACAGTGGAGGGACAATGAGCAGTTCTTC. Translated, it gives CATSGGQWRDNEQFF.

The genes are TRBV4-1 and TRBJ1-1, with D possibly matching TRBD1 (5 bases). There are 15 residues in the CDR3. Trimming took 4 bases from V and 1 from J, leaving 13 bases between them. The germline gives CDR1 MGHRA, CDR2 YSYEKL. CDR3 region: CASSLSGGGNTEAFF. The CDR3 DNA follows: TGCGCCAGCAGCCTATCCGGCGGGGGGAACACTGAAGCTTTCTTT.

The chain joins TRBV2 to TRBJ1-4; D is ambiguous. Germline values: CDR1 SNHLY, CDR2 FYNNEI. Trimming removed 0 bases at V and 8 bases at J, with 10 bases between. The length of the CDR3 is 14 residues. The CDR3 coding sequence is TGTGCCAGCAGTGAAGCGCAAGGAATCGAAAAACTGTTTTTT. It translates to CASSEAQGIEKLFF. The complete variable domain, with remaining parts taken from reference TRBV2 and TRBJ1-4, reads EPEVTQTPSHQVTQMGQEVILRCVPISNHLYFYWYRQILGQKVEFLVSFYNNEISEKSEIFDDQFSVERPDGSNFTLKIRSTKLEDSAMYFCASSEAQGIEKLFFGSGTQLSVL.

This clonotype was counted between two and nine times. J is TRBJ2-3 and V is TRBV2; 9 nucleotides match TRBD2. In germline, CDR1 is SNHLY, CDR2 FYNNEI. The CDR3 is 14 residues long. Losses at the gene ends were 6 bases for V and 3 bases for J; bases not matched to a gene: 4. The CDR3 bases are TGTGCCAGCAGCCGTACTAGCGGGACAGATACGCAGTATTTT. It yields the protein CASSRTSGTDTQYF.

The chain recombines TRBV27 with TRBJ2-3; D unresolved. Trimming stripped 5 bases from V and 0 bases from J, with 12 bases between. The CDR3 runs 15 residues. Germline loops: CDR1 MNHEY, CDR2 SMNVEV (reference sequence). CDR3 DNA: TGTGCCAGCAGTACCTCTTCTTCTAGCACAGATACGCAGTATTTT. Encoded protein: CASSTSSSSTDTQYF.

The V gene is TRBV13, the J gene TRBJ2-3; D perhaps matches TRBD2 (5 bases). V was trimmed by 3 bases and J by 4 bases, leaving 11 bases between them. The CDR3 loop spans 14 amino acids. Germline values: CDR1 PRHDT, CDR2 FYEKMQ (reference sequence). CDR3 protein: CASSLYRGADTQYF. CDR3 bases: TGTGCCAGCAGCTTGTACCGGGGTGCAGATACGCAGTATTTT.

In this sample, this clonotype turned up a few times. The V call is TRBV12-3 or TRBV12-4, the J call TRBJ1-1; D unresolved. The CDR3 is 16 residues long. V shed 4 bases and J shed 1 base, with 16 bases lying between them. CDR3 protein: CASSSFLLKENTEAFF. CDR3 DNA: TGTGCCAGCAGTTCGTTCCTTTTGAAGGAGAACACTGAAGCTTTCTTT.

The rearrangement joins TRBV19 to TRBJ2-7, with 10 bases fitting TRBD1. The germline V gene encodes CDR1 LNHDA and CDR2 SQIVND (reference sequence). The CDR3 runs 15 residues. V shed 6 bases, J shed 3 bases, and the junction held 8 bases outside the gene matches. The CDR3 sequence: CASRYEGQGNYEQYF. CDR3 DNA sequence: TGTGCCAGTAGGTACGAGGGACAGGGGAACTACGAGCAGTACTTC.

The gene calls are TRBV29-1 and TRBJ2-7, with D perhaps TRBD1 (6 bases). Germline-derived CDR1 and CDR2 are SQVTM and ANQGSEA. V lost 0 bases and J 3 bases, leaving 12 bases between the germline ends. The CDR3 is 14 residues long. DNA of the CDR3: TGCAGCGTTGAAGATCAGGGGTCGAACTACGAGCAGTACTTC. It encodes CSVEDQGSNYEQYF.

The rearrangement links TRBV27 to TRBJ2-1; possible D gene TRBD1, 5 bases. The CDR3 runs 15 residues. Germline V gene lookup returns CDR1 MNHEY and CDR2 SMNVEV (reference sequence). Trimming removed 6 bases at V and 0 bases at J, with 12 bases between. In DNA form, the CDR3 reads TGTGCCAGCAGCCTCGACAGCAACTCCTACAATGAGCAGTTCTTC. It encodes CASSLDSNSYNEQFF.

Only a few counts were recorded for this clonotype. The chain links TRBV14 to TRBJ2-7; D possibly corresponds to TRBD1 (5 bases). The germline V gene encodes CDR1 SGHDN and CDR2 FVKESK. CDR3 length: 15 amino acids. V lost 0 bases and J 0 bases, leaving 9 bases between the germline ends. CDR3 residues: CASSQEPDNSYEQYF. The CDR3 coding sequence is TGTGCCAGCAGCCAAGAACCGGACAACTCCTACGAGCAGTACTTC.

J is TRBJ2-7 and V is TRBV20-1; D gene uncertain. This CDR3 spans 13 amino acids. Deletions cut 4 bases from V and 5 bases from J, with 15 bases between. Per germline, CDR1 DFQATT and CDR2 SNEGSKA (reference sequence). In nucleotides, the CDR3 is TGCAGTGCTATTGTTCCCGGCTCAAACGAGCAGTACTTC. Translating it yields CSAIVPGSNEQYF.

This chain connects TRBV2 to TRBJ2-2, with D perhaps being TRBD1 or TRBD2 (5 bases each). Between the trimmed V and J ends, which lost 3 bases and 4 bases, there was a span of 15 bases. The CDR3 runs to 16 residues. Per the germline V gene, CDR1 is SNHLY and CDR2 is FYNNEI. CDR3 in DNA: TGTGCCAGCAGTGAGGCGGGTAGGGGAACCACCGGGGAGCTGTTTTTT. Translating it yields CASSEAGRGTTGELFF.

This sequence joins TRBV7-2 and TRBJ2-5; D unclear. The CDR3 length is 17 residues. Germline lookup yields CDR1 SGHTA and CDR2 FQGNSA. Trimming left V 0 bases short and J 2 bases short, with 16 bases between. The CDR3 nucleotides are TGTGCCAGCAGCTTAGCGTTTGAGTTCGGGCGTCAAGAGACCCAGTACTTC. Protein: CASSLAFEFGRQETQYF.

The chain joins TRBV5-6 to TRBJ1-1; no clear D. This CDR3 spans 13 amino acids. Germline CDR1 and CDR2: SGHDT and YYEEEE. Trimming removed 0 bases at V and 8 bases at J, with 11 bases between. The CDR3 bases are TGTGCCAGCAGCTTGGGGGAGGTGGTGGAAGCTTTCTTT. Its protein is CASSLGEVVEAFF.

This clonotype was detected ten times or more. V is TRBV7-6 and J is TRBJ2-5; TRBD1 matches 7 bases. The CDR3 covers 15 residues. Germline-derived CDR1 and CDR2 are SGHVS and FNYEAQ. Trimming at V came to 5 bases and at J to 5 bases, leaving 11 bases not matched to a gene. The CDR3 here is CASSDSGIRGETQYF. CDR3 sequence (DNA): TGTGCCAGCAGCGACTCCGGGATCAGGGGGGAGACCCAGTACTTC.

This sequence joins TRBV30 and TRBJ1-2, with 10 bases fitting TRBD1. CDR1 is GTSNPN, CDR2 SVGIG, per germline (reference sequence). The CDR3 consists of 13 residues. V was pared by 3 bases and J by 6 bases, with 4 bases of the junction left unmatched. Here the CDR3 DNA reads TGTGCCTGGAGGACAGGGGGCGCGAATGGCTACACCTTC. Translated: CAWRTGGANGYTF.

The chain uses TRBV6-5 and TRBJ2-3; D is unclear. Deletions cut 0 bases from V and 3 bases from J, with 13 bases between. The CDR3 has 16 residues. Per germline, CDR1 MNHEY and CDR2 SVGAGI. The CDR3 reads CASSYSMAAETDTQYF. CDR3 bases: TGTGCCAGCAGTTACTCGATGGCGGCCGAAACAGATACGCAGTATTTT.

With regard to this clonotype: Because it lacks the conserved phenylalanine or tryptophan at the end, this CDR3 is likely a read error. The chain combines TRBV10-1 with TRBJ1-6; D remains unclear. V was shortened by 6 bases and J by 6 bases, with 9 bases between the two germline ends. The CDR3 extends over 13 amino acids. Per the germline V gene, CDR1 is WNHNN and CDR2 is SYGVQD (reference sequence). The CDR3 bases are TGCGCCAGCAGGGCAGCGCCTAATTCACCCCTCCACTCT. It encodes CASRAAPNSPLHS.

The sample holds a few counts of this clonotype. This CDR3 is CSARGQVGETQYF. CDR3 DNA: TGCAGTGCTAGAGGACAGGTTGGGGAGACCCAGTACTTC. V and J are TRBV20-1 and TRBJ2-5; perhaps TRBD1 as D (6 bases). Deletions cut 1 base from V and 5 bases from J, with 11 bases between. The CDR3 extends over 13 amino acids. The germline gives CDR1 DFQATT, CDR2 SNEGSKA (reference sequence).

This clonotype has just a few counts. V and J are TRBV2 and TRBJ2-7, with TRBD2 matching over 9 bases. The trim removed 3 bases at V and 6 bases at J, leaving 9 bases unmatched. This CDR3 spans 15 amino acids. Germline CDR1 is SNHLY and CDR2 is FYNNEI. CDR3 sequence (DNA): TGTGCCAGCAGTGAGATAGAGCGGGAGGTGGTCGAGCAGTACTTC. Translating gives CASSEIEREVVEQYF.

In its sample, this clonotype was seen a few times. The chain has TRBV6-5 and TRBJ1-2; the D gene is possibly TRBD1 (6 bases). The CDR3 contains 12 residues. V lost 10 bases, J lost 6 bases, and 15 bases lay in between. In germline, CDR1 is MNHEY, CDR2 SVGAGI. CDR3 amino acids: CATGGPLDGYTF. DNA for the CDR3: TGTGCCACCGGGGGGCCTTTGGATGGCTACACCTTC.